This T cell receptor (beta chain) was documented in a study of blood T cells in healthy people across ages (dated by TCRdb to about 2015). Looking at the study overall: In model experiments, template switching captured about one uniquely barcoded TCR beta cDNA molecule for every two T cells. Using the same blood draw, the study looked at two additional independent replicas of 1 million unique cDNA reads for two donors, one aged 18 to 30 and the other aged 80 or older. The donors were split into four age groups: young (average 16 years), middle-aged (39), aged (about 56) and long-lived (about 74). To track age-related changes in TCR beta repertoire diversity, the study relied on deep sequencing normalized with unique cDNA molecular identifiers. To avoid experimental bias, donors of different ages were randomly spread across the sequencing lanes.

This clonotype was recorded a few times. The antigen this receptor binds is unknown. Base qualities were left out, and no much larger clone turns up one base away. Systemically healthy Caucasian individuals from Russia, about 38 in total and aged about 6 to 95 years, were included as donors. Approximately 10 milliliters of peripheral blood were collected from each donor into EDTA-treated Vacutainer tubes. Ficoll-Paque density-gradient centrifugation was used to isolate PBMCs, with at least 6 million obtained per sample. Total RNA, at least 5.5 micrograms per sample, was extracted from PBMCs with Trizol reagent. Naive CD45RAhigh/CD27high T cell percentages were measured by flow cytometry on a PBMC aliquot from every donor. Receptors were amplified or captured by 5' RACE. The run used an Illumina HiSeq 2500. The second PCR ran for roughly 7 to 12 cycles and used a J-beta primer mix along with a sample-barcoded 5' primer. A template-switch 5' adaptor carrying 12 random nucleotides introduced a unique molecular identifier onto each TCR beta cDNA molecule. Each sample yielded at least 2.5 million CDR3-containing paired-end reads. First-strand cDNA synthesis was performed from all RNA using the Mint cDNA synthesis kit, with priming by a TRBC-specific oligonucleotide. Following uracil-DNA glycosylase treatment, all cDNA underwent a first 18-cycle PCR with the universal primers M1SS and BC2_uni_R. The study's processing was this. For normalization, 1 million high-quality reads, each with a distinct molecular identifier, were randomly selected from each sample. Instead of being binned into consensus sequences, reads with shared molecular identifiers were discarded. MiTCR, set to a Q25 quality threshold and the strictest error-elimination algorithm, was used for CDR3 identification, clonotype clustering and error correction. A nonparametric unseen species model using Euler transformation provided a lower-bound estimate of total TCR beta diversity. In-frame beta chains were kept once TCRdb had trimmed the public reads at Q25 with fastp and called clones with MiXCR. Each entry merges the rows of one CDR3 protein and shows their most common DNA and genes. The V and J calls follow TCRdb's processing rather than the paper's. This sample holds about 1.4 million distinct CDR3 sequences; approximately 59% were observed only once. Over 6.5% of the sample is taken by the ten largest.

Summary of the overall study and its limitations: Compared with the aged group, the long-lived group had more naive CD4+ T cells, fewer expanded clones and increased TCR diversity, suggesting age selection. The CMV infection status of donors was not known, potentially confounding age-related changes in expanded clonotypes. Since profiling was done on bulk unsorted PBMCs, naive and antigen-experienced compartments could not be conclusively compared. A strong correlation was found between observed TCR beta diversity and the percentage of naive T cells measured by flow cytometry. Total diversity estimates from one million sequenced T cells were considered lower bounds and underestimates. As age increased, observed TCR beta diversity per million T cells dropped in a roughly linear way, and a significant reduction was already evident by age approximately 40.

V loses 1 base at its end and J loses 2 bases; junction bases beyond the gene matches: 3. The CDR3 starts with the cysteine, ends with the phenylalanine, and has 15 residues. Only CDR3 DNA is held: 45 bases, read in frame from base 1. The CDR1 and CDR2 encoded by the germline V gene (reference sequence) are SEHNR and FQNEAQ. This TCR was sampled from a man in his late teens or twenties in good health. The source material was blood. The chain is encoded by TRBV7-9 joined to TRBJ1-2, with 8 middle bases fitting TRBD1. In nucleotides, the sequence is TGTGCCAGCAGCTTAGTTGGACAGGGAAACTATGGCTACACCTTC. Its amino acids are CASSLVGQGNYGYTF. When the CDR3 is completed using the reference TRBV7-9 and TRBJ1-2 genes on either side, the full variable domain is DTGVSQNPRHKITKRGQNVTFRCDPISEHNRLYWYRQTLGQGPEFLTYFQNEAQLEKSRLLSDRFSAERPKGSFSTLEIQRTEQGDSAMYLCASSLVGQGNYGYTFGSGTRLTVV.